The subject of this entry is one TCR beta chain. CDR1 is SGHRS and CDR2 is YFSETQ in the germline V gene. With 4 bases removed from V and 9 bases from J, the gap between germline ends came to 17 bases. The CDR3 has 15 residues. TCRdb reprocessed the 5' RACE reads via MiXCR and lists one record per CDR3 protein. The repertoire includes just over 60,000 distinct CDR3 sequences, around 30% of them detected once, and around 2% sits in the top ten. The chain employs TRBV5-1 and TRBJ1-6; D might be TRBD1 (6 bases). The clonotype originates from a female donor with breast cancer. The specimen sequenced was tumor-infiltrating naive CD4+ T cells sorted from the breast tumor. Subset of the sample: naive CD4+ T cells, CD4+CD45RA+CD25-. The CDR3 coding sequence is TGCGCCAGCAGCCCTGGACAGAATTCGGGTTCACCCCTCCACTTT. Translation gives CASSPGQNSGSPLHF.